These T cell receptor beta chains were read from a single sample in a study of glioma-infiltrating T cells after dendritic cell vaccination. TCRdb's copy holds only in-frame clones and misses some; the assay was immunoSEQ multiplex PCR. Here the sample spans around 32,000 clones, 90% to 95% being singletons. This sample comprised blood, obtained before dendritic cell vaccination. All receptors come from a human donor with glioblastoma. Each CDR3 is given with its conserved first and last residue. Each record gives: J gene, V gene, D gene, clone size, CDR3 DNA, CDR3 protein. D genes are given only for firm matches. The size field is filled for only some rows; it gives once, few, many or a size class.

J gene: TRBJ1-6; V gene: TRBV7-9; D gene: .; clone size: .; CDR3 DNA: TGTGCCAGCAGCTTATCGCGAGCGGGCAAAAGCTCCTATAATTCACCCCTCCACTTT; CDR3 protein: CASSLSRAGKSSYNSPLHF
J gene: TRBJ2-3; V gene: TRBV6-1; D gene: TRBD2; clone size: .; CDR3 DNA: TGTGCCAGCCGAAAGCTAGCGGCCAGCACAGATACGCAGTATTTT; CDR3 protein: CASRKLAASTDTQYF
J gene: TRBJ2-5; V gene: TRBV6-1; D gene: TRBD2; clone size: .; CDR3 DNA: TGTGCCAGCAGTGGCGGGGGTTACCAAGAGACCCAGTACTTC; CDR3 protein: CASSGGGYQETQYF
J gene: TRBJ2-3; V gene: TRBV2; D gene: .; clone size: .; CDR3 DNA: TGTGCCAGCAGAAAACAAGCGGTCGCAACAGATACGCAGTATTTT; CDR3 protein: CASRKQAVATDTQYF
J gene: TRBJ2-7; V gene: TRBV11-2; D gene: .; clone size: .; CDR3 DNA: TGTGCCAGCAGCTACAGCTACGAGCAGTACTTC; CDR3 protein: CASSYSYEQYF
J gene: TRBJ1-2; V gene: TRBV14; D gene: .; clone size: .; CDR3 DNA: TGTGCCAGCAGCCAACAGACTGTTAATGGCTACACCTTC; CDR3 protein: CASSQQTVNGYTF
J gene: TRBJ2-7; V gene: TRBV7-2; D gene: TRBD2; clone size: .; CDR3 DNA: TGTGCCAGCAGCTTAACTCGCGGGGGGGCCTACGAGCAGTACTTC; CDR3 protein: CASSLTRGGAYEQYF
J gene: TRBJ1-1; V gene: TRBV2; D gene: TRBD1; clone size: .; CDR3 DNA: TGTGCCAGCAGGGACAGGGGTTCAAGGATCGCTGAAGCTTTCTTT; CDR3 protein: CASRDRGSRIAEAFF
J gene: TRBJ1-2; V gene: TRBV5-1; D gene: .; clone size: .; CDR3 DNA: TGCGCCAGCAGCTCACAGGGATCTGGGGGCTACACCTTC; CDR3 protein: CASSSQGSGGYTF
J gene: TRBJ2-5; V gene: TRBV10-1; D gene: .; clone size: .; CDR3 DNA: TGCGCCAGCAGTGAGTCGATGAGAGGAGCGGGTCATGGGACCCAGTACTTC; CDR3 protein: CASSESMRGAGHGTQYF
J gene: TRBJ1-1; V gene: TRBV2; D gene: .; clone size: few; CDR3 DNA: TGTGCCAGCACCCGGACAGAGATCACTGAAGCTTTCTTT; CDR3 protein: CASTRTEITEAFF
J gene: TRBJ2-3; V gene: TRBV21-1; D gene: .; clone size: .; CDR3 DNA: TGTGCCAGCATGGCGGGAAACACAAAGCCTTGCACAGATACGCAGTATTTT; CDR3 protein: CASMAGNTKPCTDTQYF
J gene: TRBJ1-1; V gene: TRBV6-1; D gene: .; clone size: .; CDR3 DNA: TGTGCCAGCAGTCGGAGCCTTCTAAACACTGAAGCTTTCTTT; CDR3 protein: CASSRSLLNTEAFF
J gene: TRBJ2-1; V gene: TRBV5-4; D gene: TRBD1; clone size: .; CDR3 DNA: TGTGCCAGCAGCCCGATGGGACAGTTCTACAATGAGCAGTTCTTC; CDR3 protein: CASSPMGQFYNEQFF
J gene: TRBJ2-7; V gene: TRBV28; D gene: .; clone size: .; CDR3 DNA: TGTGCCAGCAGCCGCGGCAGCCGCTACGAGCAGTACTTC; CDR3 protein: CASSRGSRYEQYF
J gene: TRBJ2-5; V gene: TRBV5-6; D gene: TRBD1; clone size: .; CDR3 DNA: TGTGCCAGCAGCCGCCGGGACAGGGTCATGGAGACCCAGTACTTC; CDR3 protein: CASSRRDRVMETQYF
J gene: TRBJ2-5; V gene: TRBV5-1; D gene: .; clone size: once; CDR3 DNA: TGCGCCAGCAGCCTGGGCTTCGAGGTCTTGGGAGAGACCCAGTACTTC; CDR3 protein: CASSLGFEVLGETQYF
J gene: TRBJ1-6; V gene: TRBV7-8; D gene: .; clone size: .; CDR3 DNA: TGTGCCACCCAGGGGTCTGATATCTCTAATTCCCCCCTCCACTTT; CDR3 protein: CATQGSDISNSPLHF
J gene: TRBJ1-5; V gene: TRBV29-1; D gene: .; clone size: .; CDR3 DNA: TGCAGCGTTGAAGGACAGGTTAATCAGCCCCAGCATTTT; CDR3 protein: CSVEGQVNQPQHF
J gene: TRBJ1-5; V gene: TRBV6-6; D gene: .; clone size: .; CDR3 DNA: TGTGCCAGCGGCGGGTTTAGGAATCAGCCCCAGCATTTT; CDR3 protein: CASGGFRNQPQHF
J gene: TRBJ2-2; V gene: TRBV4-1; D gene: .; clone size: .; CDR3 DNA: TGCGCCAGCAGCCAAGTCCTAGGACTCTCCGGGGAGCTGTTTTTT; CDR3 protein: CASSQVLGLSGELFF
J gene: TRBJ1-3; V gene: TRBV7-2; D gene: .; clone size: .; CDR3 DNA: TGTGCCAGCGGCCCTCCGGGGGAAATCTCTGGAAACACCATATATTTT; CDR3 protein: CASGPPGEISGNTIYF
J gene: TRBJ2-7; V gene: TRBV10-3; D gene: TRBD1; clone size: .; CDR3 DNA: TGTGCCATCAGTGAGTCTGAACAGGGGCGATACGAGCAGTACTTC; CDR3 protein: CAISESEQGRYEQYF
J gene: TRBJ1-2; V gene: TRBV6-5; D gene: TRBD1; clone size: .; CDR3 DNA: TGTGCCAGCAGGGAGACAGGGGGGCGTCGTCGAGGCTACACCTTC; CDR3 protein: CASRETGGRRRGYTF
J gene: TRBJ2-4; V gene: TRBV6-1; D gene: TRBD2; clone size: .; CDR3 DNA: TGTGCCAGCAGTGAAGGGGCGGGGGGGCTGGACATTCAGTACTTC; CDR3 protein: CASSEGAGGLDIQYF
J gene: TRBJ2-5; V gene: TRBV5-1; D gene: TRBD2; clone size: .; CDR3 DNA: TGCGCCAGCAGCTTGAGTGGCTACGGGGGGACCTCCGAGACCCAGTACTTC; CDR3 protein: CASSLSGYGGTSETQYF
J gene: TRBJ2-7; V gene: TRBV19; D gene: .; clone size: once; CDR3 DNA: TGTGCCAGTAGTATACGGCAGGGTGGGACCTACGAGCAGTACTTC; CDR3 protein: CASSIRQGGTYEQYF
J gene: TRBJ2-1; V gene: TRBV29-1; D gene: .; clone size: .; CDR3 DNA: TGCAGCGCCCGGCCAGGGGCGTCCAATGAGCAGTTCTTC; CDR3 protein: CSARPGASNEQFF
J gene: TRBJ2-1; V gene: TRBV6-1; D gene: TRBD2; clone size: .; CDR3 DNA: TGTGCCAGCAGTGAAGGGGCGCTAGCGGGTTCCTACAATGAGCAGTTCTTC; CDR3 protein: CASSEGALAGSYNEQFF
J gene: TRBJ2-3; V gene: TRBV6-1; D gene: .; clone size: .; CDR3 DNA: TGTGCCAGCACCCTGAATAGGGGATCGGCAGATACGCAGTATTTT; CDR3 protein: CASTLNRGSADTQYF
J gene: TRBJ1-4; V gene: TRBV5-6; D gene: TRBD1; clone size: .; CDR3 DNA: TGTGCCAGCAGCTTGGCCGGGACAGGGGGGGAAAAACTGTTTTTT; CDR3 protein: CASSLAGTGGEKLFF
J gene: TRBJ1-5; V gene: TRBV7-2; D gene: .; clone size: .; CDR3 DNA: TGTGCCAGCAGCGCCGGACAGTCCCCGGGGCCCCAGCATTTT; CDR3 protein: CASSAGQSPGPQHF
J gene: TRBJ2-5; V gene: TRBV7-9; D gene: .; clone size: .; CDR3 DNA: TGTGCCAGCAGCTTAGCCCAACAGGGAGAGACCCAGTACTTC; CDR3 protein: CASSLAQQGETQYF
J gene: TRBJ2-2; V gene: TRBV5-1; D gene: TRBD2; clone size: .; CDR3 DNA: TGCGCCAGCAGCCCCCCTAGCGGGGGGGCCCACACCGGGGAGCTGTTTTTT; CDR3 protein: CASSPPSGGAHTGELFF
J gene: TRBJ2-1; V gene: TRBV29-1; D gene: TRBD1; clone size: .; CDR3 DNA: TGCAGCGTGGGGGACAGGAGTCGGCGTGAGCAGTTCTTC; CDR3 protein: CSVGDRSRREQFF
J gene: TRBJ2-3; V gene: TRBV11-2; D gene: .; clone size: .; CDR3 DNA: TGTGCCAGCAGCGCCGAGGCGGGGACCCATACCCAGTATTTT; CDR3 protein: CASSAEAGTHTQYF
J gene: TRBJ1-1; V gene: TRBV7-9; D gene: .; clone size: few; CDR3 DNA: TGTGCCAGCAGCTTAGTTCGGTCTATGAGGAACACTGAAGCTTTCTTT; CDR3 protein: CASSLVRSMRNTEAFF
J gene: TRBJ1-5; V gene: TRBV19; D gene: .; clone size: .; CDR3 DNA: TGTGCCAGTAGTATGGCAGTTAGCAATCAGCCCCAGCATTTT; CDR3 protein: CASSMAVSNQPQHF
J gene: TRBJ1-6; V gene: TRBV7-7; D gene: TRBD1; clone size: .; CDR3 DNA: TGTGCCAGCAGCTTAGGGGACCTGGGACAGGGGAATCATTCACCCCTCCACTTT; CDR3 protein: CASSLGDLGQGNHSPLHF
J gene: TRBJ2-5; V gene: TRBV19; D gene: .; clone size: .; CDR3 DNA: TGTGCCAGTAGCCCACAGTCCCAAGAGACCCAGTACTTC; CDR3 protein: CASSPQSQETQYF
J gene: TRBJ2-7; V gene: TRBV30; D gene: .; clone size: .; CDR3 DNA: TGTGCCTGGATCCCCTGGGGGGAACCCTACGAGCAGTACTTC; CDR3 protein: CAWIPWGEPYEQYF
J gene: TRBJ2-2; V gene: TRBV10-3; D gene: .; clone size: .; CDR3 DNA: TGTGCCATCAGTGGCTCCCCAGGGGAATCCGGGGAGCTGTTTTTT; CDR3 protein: CAISGSPGESGELFF
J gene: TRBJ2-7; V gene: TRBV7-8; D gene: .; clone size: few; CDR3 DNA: TGTGCCAGCAGCTCCCTAGCCCTCAGCTCCTACGAGCAGTACTTC; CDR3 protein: CASSSLALSSYEQYF
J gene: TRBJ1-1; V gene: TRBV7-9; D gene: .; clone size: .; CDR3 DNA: TGTGCCAGCAGCTTGGCAGGTGAAGCTTTCTTT; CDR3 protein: CASSLAGEAFF
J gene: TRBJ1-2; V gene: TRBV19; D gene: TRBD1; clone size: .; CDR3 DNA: TGTGCCAGTACCCTGGGACAGGGGGGGTATGGCTACACCTTC; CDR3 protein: CASTLGQGGYGYTF
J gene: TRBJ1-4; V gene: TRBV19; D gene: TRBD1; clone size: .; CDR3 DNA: TGTGCCAGTAGTACGGCCGGGACAGGGGGTGTCACTAATGAAAAACTGTTTTTT; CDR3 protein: CASSTAGTGGVTNEKLFF
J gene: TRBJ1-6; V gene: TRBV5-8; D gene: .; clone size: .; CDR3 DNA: TGTGCCAGCAGGCTCCGGGATCATAATTCACCCCTCCACTTT; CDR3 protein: CASRLRDHNSPLHF
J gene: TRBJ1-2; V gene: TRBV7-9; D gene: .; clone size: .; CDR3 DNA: TGTGCCAGCAGCTTAGCCAGGAATTGGGACTATGGCTACACCTTC; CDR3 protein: CASSLARNWDYGYTF
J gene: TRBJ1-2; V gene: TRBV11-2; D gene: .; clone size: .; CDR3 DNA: TGTGCCAGCAGCCCGGCGCGGGGGAGGCGTGGCTATGGCTACACCTTC; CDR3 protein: CASSPARGRRGYGYTF
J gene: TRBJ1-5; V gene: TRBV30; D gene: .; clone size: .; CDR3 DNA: TGTGCCTGGAGTGTAGATTTAGCTAGGGGTCAGCCCCAGCATTTT; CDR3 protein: CAWSVDLARGQPQHF
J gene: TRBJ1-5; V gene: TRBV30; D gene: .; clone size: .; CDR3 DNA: TGTGCCTGGAGGCTCGCGGGTAATCAGCCCCAGCATTTT; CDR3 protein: CAWRLAGNQPQHF
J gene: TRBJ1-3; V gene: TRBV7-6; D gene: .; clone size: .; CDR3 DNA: TGTGCCAGCAGCTTAGCGGCGGGAGGATCTGGAAACACCATATATTTT; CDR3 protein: CASSLAAGGSGNTIYF
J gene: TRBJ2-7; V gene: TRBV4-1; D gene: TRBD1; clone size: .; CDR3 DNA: TGCGCCAGCAGCCACGCTGGGACAGGGGTGGCCTACGAGCAGTACTTC; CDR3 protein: CASSHAGTGVAYEQYF